The text below deals with one TCR beta chain. TCRdb's table, derived via immunoSEQ multiplex PCR, lists solely in-frame clones and lacks some. The table shows around 100,000 clones, with roughly nine tenths occurring only once. The record originates from a study of T cell changes during pregnancy in multiple sclerosis. The CDR3 sequence is 14 residues long. Germline values: CDR1 MNHNY, CDR2 SVGAGI (reference sequence). V trimming: 3 bases; J trimming: 13 bases; junction bases outside the gene matches: 7. The sample here was peripheral blood, taken in the third trimester of pregnancy. The J gene is TRBJ2-1, the V gene TRBV6-6; TRBD2 matches 12 bases. The clonotype was recovered from a female donor with multiple sclerosis, enrolled in a pregnancy study. CDR3 DNA: TGTGCCAGCAGTTATGAACTAGCGGGGGGTCGACAGTTCTTC. Protein sequence: CASSYELAGGRQFF.